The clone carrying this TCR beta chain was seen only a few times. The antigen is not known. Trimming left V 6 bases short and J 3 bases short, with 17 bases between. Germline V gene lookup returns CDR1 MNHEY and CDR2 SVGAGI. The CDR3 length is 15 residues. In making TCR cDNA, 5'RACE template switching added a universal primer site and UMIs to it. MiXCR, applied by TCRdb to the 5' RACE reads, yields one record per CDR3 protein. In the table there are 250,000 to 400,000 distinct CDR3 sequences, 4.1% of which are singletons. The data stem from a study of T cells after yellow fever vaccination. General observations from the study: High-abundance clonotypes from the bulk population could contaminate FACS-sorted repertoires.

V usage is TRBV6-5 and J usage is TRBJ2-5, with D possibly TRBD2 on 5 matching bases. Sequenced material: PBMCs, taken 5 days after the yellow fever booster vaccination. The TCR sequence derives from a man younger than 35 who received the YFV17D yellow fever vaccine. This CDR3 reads CASSPRGFGKETQYF. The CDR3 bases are TGTGCCAGCAGCCCCCGCGGGTTCGGTAAAGAGACCCAGTACTTC.